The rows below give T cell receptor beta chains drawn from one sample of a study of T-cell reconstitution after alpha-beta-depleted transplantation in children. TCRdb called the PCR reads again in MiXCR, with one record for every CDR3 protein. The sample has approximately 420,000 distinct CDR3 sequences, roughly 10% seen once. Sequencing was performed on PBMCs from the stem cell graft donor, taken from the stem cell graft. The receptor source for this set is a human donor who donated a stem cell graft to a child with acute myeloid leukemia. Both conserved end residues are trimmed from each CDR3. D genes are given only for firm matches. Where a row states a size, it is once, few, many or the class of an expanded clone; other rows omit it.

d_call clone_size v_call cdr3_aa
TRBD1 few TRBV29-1 SVEVWDRGDEQF
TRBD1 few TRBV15 ATSRGGGTGLYEQY
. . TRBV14 ASSPLGPNQPQH
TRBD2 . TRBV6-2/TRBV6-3 ASSKLAGIEQY
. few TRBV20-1 SARGNEKLF
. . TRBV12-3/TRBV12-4 ASSQDSNNEQF
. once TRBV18 ASSPSVGSGEKLF
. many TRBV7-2 ASSHRDKGGNIQY
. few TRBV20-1 SARDKTDTQY
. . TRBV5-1 ASSLGVANTGELF
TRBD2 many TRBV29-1 SVRTSGHPDTQY
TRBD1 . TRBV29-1 SVTTGFLQAF
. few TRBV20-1 SAPVPISGDYNEQF
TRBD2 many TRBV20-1 SASGLADNKRTQY
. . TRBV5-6 ASSPIQGPNYGYT
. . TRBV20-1 RATGRGETQY
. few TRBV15 ATSRGRAAASTDTQY
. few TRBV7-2 ASSPAVDEQF
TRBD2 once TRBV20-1 SAPVAGAYYNEQF
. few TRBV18 ASSPRSEAKNIQY
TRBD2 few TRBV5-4 ASSLETSANEQF
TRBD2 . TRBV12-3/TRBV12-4 ASSGGGGVSYNEQF
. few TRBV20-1 SARDGLGGNEQF
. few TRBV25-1 ASSEEGALTDTQY
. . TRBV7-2 ASSVGISISFTYEQY
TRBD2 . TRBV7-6 ASSPGLLAGGIETQY
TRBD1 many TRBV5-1 ASSLGRGVMNTEAF
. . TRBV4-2 ASSQTGNQETHY
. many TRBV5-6 ASRHQQLTGELF
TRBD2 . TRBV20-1 SAREIAGNFDEQF
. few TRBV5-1 ASGPGPWGSYNEQF
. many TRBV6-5 ASSYSIEVRHEQF
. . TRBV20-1 SARSPRRRQETQY
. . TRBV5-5 ASSYIPGARVGQPQH
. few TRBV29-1 SVDRGGAVVTQY
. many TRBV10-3 AISDQTKNTEAF
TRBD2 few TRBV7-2 ASRRSGVGTDTQY
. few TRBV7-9 ASSLPGLIGYNEQF
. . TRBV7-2 ASSTLRKDTGELF
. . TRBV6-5 ASSYSIGEGSTDTQY
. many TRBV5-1 ASSWTGNEQF